This T cell receptor beta chain was recorded in a study of control samples from healthy donors and cancer patients. The data were produced by immunoSEQ multiplex PCR, yet TCRdb's version contains in-frame clones alone and is incomplete. Of roughly 130,000 clones in the sample, more than 85% were seen once. A note on this clone: The same CDR3 arises from other DNA sequences in this sample as well.

This clonotype was sampled from a woman aged 30 to 39 in good health. The specimen was blood.

CDR3 DNA: TGTGCCAGCAGCTTTGGGCAGGCCTACGAGCAGTACTTC. It codes for CASSFGQAYEQYF. The chain uses TRBV11-2 and TRBJ2-7; D is unclear. Between the trimmed V and J ends, which lost 3 bases and 2 bases, there was a span of 8 bases. CDR3 length equals 13 residues. Germline V gives CDR1 SGHAT, CDR2 FQNNGV.